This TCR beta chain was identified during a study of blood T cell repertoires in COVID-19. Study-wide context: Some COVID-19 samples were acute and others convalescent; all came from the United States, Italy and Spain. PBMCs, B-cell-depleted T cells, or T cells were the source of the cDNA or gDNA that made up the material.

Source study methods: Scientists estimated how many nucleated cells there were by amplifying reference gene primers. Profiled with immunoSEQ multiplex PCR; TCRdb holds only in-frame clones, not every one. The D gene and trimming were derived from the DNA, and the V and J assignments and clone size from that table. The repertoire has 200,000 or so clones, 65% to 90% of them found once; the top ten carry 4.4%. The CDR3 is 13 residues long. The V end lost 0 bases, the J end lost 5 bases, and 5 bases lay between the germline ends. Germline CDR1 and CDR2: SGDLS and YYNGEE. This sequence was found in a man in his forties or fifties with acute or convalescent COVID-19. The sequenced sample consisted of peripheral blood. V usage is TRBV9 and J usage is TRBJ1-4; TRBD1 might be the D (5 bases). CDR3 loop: CASSVAGNEKLFF. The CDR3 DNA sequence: TGTGCCAGCAGCGTAGCAGGGAATGAAAAACTGTTTTTT. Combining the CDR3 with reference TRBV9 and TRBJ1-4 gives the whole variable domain DSGVTQTPKHLITATGQRVTLRCSPRSGDLSVYWYQQSLDQGLQFLIQYYNGEERAKGNILERFSAQQFPDLHSELNLSSLELGDSALYFCASSVAGNEKLFFGSGTQLSVL.